The 3 T cell receptor beta chains below were found in one sample sequenced in a study of cytomegalovirus exposure and HLA in healthy donors. This PCR relied on a set of 60 Vbeta primers and 13 Jbeta primers. Repertoires were generated with immunoSEQ multiplex PCR, while TCRdb's copy carries only in-frame clones and drops some. The sample yields fewer than 200,000 clones, roughly 13% seen once. Sequencing used PBMCs. Every receptor here comes from a man aged 45-60 years in good health and CMV-seropositive.

This clone was found a few times. The chain links TRBV5-6 to TRBJ2-3; 7 nucleotides match TRBD2. This CDR3 is 16 amino acids long. Germline V lookup: CDR1 SGHDT, CDR2 YYEEEE. V shed 1 base, J shed 4 bases, and the junction held 9 bases outside the gene matches. In nucleotides, the CDR3 is TGTGCCAGCAGCTTGCCCCAAAGTGGGGGGGCAGATACGCAGTATTTT. It translates to CASSLPQSGGADTQYF.

The chain joins TRBV6-5 to TRBJ2-7, with a weak D call TRBD1 (6 bases). CDR1 MNHEY and CDR2 SVGAGI come from the germline V gene. Trimming shortened V by 10 bases and J by 4 bases, and 20 bases separated the two germline ends. The CDR3 spans 14 residues. CDR3 in DNA: TGTGCCAACCCGCCCTACCGGGACAATTACGAGCAGTACGTC. Protein: CANPPYRDNYEQYV.

This clone was counted a few times. Other nucleotide sequences from this sample produce the same CDR3. The J gene is TRBJ2-5, the V gene TRBV9; TRBD2 matches at 15 bases. CDR3 length equals 17 residues. V was clipped by 0 bases and J by 7 bases; unmatched bases: 7. Germline CDR1 SGDLS, CDR2 YYNGEE. CDR3 coding DNA: TGTGCCAGCAGCGTAGGGACTAGCGGGGGGGCCTCAACGACCCAGTACTTC. Protein sequence: CASSVGTSGGASTTQYF.